This T cell receptor beta chain stems from a study of Japanese encephalitis immunity and Zika vaccine responses (dated by TCRdb to about 2021). Looking at the study overall: The included participants were given three 5.0 ug doses of alum-adjuvanted ZPIV at weeks 0, 4 and 28. The study asked whether earlier vaccination against Japanese encephalitis virus (JEV) or yellow fever virus (YFV) shaped CD4 T cell responses to the Zika vaccine. Before ZPIV, some twelve participants got a single dose of YFV vaccine (YF-VAX), while some 10 participants were flavivirus-naive. The ZIKV peptides, 15-mers that overlapped by 11 residues, were chosen for containing NetMHCpan/NetMHCII-predicted epitopes with affinity below 50 nM. For TCR sequencing, five or six representative participants were chosen from each pre-vaccination group, with samples at week 0 (after pre-vaccination, before ZPIV) and week 52. The stimulations used peptide pools from ZIKV structural proteins divided into flavivirus-conserved and non-conserved sets, or JEV or YFV peptides that matched the pre-vaccination. Eleven to twelve participants were given two doses of JEV vaccine (IXIARO) 28 days apart, two to three months before the first ZPIV dose. In addition, the TCR repertoires of a few flavivirus-naive individuals were analyzed at weeks 2, 6 and 52 after ZPIV vaccination began.

Overall study outcomes, separate from this receptor: After ZPIV, a significant decrease in repertoire richness of CD4 T cells responding to conserved ZIKV epitopes was observed in JEV-pre-vaccinated donors. Repertoire similarity across time-points and stimulations was higher in JEV-pre-vaccinated donors than in YFV-pre-vaccinated donors, indicating more clonotypes shared between ZIKV and JEV stimulation. The individual peptides behind the cross-reactive responses were not identified because limits on sample size made peptide-pool deconvolution impossible. Rather than the whole vaccinated cohort, the analysis covered just a subset of trial participants, namely those who received three doses and had adequate samples. Samples clustered by participant with no similarity between individuals, suggesting no public TCRs were detected. Only a few individuals showed CD8 T cell responses to ZIKV peptide pools, and those responses were very low in magnitude.

This clonotype is regarded as medium-sized (0.01 to 0.1%). No much larger clone exists at a distance of one base, and base qualities are not known. PBMCs were labeled with CellTrace CFSE and cultured for 6 to 7 days in RPMI with approximately 8.6% human serum plus peptide pools at around 1 ug/mL each. On a BD FACSAria, proliferating CD4 T cells were sorted without fixation as live CD56-CD19-CD16-CD3+CD4+ CFSE-low cells. The enrolled adults were healthy, and microneutralization screening showed them to be seronegative for ZIKV, JEV, YFV, DENV and WNV. Samples were obtained from a phase 1, double-blinded, randomized, placebo-controlled trial of an alum-adjuvanted Zika purified-inactivated virus (ZPIV) vaccine. Peripheral blood mononuclear cells were isolated using a standard procedure and then kept frozen in liquid nitrogen until they were used. Receptor libraries were prepared by 5' RACE. Before sequencing, the TCRbeta libraries were pooled in amounts proportional to the number of cells sorted for each library. RNAzol RT was used to extract total RNA from the sorted cells, and cDNA was then synthesized using an oligo(dT) primer together with a template-switching oligo. The TCRbeta V-CDR3-J region was PCR-amplified with Kapa HiFi using a SMARTer oligo primer and a TCRbeta constant-region primer. Illumina adaptors and sample-specific index barcodes were added in a second PCR, with HighPrep bead cleanup and a Bioanalyzer check confirming a band of roughly 650 bp. Sequencing of the libraries was done on an Illumina MiSeq using 2x151 bp paired-end reads. Per the authors' processing: An in-house Java program demultiplexed the reads, while MiXCR assigned TCRbeta annotations and counted clonotypes. Repertoire overlap was assessed with Morisita-Horn indices from the R package vegan, and UPGMA clustering and Circos plots of recurring clonotypes were generated. Shannon diversity and richness were normalized to the highest possible value given the input cell numbers, yielding values from 0 to 1. CDR3beta sequences were aligned with MUSCLE, distances were computed with SeqinR, and multidimensional scaling was plotted in R. Clones were called with MiXCR by TCRdb after fastp trimmed the public reads at Q25, and only in-frame beta chains were retained. Merged by CDR3 protein, the rows form single entries marked with the most common genes and DNA. These V and J calls originate from TCRdb's pipeline instead of the authors' own analysis. For this sample the table gives several hundred distinct CDR3 sequences, of which roughly 15% were detected only once. The top ten hold around 30% of the sample.

From a lookup of the germline V gene, CDR1 and CDR2 are SNHLY and FYNNEI. The CDR3 numbers 14 residues from cysteine through phenylalanine. The entry retains the CDR3 DNA only, 42 bases that are in frame from base 1. Between the V and J ends, shortened by 7 bases and 4 bases respectively, the junction contains 14 bases. This TCR derives from an adult man who received an inactivated Zika virus vaccine. The sample was antigen-activated CD4+ T cells from blood, cultured, taken during a Zika inactivated vaccine study. The chain was built from TRBV2 and TRBJ1-3, with the D gene too uncertain to name. The sequenced DNA: TGTGCCAGCACTGGGCGGGCGTCGGGAAACACCATATATTTT. Translated, it reads CASTGRASGNTIYF.